The clone carrying this T cell receptor (beta chain) was observed once. These data belong to a study of blood T cell repertoires in COVID-19. Study background: Donors in the United States, Italy and Spain gave samples during acute or convalescent COVID-19.

Germline lookup yields CDR1 MDHEN and CDR2 SYDVKM. Trimming took 6 bases from V and 4 from J; bases not matched to a gene: 8. The CDR3 is 14 amino acids. In the study's own analysis: Amplified reference gene primers provided the basis for estimating nucleated cell counts. TCRdb's copy holds only in-frame clones and misses some; the assay was immunoSEQ multiplex PCR. Clonal size and the V and J genes are those of that table, whereas D and trimming came from the DNA. Seen here are hundreds of thousands of clones, 65% to 90% observed once, and the top ten hold just over 7%. The V call is TRBV28, the J call TRBJ1-1, with 7 positions matching TRBD1. The material sequenced was peripheral blood. The receptor was derived from a human donor in a cohort sampled during active COVID-19. The CDR3 region is CASRPDRVSTEAFF. DNA of the CDR3: TGTGCCAGCAGACCTGACAGGGTGAGCACTGAAGCTTTCTTT.